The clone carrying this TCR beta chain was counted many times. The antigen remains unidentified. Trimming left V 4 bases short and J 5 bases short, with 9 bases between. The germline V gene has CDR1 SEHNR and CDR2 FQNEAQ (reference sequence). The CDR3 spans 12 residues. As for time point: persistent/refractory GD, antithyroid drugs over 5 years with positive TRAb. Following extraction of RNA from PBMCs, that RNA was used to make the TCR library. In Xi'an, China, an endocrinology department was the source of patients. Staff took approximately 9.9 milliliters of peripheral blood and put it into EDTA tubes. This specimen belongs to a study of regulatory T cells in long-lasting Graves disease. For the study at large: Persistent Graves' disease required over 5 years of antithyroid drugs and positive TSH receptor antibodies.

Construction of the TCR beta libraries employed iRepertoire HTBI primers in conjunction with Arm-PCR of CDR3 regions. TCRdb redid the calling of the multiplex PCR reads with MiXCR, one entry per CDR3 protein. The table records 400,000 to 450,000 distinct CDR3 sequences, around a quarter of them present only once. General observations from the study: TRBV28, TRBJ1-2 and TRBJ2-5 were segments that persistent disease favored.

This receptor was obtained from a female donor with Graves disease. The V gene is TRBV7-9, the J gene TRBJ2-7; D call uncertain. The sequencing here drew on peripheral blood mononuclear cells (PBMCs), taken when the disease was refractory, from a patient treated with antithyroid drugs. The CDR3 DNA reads TGTGCCAGCAGCTCCCGCCGGGACGAGCAGTACTTC. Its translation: CASSSRRDEQYF.